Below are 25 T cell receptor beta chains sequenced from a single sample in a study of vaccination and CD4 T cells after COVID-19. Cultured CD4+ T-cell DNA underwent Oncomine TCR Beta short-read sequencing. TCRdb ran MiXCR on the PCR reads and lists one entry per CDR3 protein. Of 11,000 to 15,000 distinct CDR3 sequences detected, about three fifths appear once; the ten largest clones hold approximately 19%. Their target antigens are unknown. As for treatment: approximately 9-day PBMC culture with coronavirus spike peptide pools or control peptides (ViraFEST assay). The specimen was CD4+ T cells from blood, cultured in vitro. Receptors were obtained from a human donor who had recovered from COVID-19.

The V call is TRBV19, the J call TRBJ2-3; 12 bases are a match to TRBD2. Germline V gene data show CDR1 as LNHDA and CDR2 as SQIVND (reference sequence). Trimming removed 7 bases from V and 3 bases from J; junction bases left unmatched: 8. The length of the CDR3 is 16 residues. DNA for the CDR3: TGTGCCAGTAAGGCCCTCCTAGCGGGAGGGACAGATACGCAGTATTTT. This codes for CASKALLAGGTDTQYF.

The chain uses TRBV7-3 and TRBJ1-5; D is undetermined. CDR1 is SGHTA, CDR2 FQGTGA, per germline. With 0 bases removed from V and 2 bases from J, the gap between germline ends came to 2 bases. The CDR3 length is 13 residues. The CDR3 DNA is TGTGCCAGCAGCTTAACCGGCAATCAGCCCCAGCATTTT. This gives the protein CASSLTGNQPQHF.

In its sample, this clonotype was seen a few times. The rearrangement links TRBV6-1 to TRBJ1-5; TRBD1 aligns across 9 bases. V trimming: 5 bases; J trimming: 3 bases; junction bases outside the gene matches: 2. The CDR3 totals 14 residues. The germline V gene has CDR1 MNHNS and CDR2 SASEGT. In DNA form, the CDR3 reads TGTGCCAGCAGTCGGGACAGGGACAATCAGCCCCAGCATTTT. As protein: CASSRDRDNQPQHF.

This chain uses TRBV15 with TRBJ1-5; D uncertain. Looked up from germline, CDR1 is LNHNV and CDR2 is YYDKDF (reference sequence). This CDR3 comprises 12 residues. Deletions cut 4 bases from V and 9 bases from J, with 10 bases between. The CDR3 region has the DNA TGTGCCACCAGCAAGAACCGAGGGCCCCAGCATTTT. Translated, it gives CATSKNRGPQHF.

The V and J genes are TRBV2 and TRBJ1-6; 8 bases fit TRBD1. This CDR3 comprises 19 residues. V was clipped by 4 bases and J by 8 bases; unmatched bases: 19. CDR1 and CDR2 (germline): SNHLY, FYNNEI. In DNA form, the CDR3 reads TGTGCCAGCAGTGCGGGCCGCAATTTTGACAGGGGTAATGATTCACCCCTCCACTTT. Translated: CASSAGRNFDRGNDSPLHF.

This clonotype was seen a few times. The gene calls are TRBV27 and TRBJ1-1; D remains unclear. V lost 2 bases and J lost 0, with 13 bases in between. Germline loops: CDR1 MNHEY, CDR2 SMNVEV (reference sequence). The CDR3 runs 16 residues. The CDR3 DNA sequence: TGTGCCAGCAGTTTAGTCCCAGGCCTCATGAACACTGAAGCTTTCTTT. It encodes CASSLVPGLMNTEAFF.

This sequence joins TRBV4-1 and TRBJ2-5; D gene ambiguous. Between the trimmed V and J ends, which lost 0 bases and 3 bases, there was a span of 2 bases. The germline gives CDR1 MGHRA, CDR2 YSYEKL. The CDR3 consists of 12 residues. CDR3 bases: TGCGCCAGCAGCCAAGATGAAGAGACCCAGTACTTC. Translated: CASSQDEETQYF.

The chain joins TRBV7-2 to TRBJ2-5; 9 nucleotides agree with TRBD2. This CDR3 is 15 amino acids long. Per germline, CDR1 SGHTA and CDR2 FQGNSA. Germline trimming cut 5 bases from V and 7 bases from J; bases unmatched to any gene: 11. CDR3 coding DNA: TGTGCCAGCAGCCCATTAGCGGGGGCCGGGGGGACCCAGTACTTC. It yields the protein CASSPLAGAGGTQYF.

In DNA, the CDR3 is TGTGCCAGCAAAAGGGACAGCCTCTCCTACGAGCAGTACTTC. It specifies CASKRDSLSYEQYF. V and J are TRBV27 and TRBJ2-7; 7 bases fit TRBD1. CDR1 and CDR2 from the germline V gene are MNHEY and SMNVEV (reference sequence). J gave up 0 bases and V 7 bases, and 6 bases lay outside the gene matches. The length of the CDR3 is 14 residues.

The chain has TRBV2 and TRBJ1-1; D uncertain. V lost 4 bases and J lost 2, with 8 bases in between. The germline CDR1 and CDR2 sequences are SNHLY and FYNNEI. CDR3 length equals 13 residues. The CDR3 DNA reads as TGTGCCAGCAGTGGGCAGCGAAACACTGAAGCTTTCTTT. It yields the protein CASSGQRNTEAFF.

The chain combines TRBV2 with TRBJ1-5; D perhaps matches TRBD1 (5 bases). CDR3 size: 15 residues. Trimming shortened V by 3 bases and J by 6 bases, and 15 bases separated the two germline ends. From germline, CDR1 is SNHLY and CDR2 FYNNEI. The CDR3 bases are TGTGCCAGCAGTGACGCGGGGAACCAGGGTCAGCCCCAGCATTTT. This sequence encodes CASSDAGNQGQPQHF.

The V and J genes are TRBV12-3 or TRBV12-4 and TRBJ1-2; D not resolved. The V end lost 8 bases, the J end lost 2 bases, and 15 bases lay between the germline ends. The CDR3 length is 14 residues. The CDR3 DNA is TGTGCCAGCGGTCCGCGGAGGATGAACTATGGCTACACCTTC. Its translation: CASGPRRMNYGYTF.

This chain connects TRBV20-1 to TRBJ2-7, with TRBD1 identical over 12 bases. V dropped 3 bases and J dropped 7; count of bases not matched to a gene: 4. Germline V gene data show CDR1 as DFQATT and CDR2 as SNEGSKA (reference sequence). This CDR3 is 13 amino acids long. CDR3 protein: CSARGQGAVEQYF. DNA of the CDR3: TGCAGTGCTAGGGGACAGGGGGCAGTTGAGCAGTACTTC.

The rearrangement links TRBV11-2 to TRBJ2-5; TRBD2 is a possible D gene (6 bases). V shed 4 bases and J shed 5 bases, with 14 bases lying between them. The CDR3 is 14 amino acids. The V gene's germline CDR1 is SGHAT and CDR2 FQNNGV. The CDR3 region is CASSYWGLQETQYF. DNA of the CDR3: TGTGCCAGCAGCTATTGGGGACTCCAGGAGACCCAGTACTTC.

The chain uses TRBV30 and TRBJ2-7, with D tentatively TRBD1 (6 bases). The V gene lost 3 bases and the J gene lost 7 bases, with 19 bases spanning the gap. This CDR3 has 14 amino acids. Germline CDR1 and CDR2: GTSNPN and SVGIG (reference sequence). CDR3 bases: TGTGCCTGGAGGCCCGACAGGACCTTCGGGGAGCAGTACTTC. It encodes CAWRPDRTFGEQYF. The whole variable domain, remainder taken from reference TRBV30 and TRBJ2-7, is SQTIHQWPATLVQPVGSPLSLECTVEGTSNPNLYWYRQAAGRGLQLLFYSVGIGQISSEVPQNLSASRPQDRQFILSSKKLLLSDSGFYLCAWRPDRTFGEQYFGPGTRLTVT.

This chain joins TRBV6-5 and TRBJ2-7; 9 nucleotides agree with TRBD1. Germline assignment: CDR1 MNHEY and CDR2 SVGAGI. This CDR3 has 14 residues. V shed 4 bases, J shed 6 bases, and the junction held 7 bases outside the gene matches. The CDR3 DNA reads TGTGCCAGCAGTTTGTGGACAGGGGACCGCGAGCAGTACTTC. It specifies CASSLWTGDREQYF.

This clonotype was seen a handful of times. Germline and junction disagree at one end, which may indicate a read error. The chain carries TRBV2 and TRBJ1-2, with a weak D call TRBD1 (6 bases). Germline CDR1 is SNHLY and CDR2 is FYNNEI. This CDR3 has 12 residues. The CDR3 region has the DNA TGTGCCAGCAGTCGGGACAACTTTGGCTACACCTTC. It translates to CASSRDNFGYTF.

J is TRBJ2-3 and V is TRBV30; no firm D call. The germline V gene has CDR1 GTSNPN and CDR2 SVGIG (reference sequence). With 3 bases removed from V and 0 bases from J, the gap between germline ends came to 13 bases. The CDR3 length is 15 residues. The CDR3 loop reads CAWRPLGTSTDTQYF. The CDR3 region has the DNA TGTGCCTGGAGACCCCTGGGCACTAGCACAGATACGCAGTATTTT.

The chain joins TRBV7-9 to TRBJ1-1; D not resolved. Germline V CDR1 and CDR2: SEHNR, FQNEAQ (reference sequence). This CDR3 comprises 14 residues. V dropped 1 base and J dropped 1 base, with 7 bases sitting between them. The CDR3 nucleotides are TGTGCCAGCAGCTTAGGGCAAAAGAACACTGAAGCTTTCTTT. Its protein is CASSLGQKNTEAFF.

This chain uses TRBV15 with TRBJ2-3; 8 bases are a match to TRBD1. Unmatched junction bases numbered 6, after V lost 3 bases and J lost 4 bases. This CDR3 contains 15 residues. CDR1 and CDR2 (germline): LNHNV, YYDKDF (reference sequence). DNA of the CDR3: TGTGCCACCAGCAGTGGACAGGGTTGGGCAGATACGCAGTATTTT. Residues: CATSSGQGWADTQYF. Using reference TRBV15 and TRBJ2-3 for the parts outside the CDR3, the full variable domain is DAMVIQNPRYQVTQFGKPVTLSCSQTLNHNVMYWYQQKSSQAPKLLFHYYDKDFNNEADTPDNFQSRRPNTSFCFLDIRSPGLGDTAMYLCATSSGQGWADTQYFGPGTRLTVL.

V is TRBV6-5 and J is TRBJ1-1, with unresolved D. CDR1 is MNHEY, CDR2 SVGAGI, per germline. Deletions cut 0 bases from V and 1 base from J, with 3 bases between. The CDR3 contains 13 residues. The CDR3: CASSYSENTEAFF. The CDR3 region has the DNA TGTGCCAGCAGTTACTCGGAGAACACTGAAGCTTTCTTT.

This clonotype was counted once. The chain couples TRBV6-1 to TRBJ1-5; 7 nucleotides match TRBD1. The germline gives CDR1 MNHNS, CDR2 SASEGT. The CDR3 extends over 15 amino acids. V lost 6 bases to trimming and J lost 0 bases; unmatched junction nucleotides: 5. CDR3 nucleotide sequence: TGTGCCAGCAGAAGGACAGGTAATAGCAATCAGCCCCAGCATTTT. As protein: CASRRTGNSNQPQHF.

In nucleotides, the CDR3 is TGTGCCAGCAGCTTAATCGGGGCTATCTACGAGCAGTACTTC. Translation gives CASSLIGAIYEQYF. The V call is TRBV7-6, the J call TRBJ2-7, with D possibly being TRBD1 or TRBD2 (5 bases each). Trimming left V 2 bases short and J 3 bases short, with 11 bases between. The CDR3 is made up of 14 amino acids. Per the germline V gene, CDR1 is SGHVS and CDR2 is FNYEAQ.

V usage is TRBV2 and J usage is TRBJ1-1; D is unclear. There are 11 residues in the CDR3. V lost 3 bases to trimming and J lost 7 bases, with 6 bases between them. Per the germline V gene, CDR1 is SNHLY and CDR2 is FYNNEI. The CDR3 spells CASSDDLEAFF. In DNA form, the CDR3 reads TGTGCCAGCAGTGACGACCTTGAAGCTTTCTTT. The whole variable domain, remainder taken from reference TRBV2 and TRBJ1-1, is EPEVTQTPSHQVTQMGQEVILRCVPISNHLYFYWYRQILGQKVEFLVSFYNNEISEKSEIFDDQFSVERPDGSNFTLKIRSTKLEDSAMYFCASSDDLEAFFGQGTRLTVV.

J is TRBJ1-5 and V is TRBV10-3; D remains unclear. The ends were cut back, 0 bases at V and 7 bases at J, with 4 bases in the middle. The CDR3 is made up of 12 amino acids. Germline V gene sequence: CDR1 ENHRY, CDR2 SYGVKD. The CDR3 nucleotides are TGTGCCATCAGTGAGTCAGAGCAGCCCCAGCATTTT. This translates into CAISESEQPQHF.